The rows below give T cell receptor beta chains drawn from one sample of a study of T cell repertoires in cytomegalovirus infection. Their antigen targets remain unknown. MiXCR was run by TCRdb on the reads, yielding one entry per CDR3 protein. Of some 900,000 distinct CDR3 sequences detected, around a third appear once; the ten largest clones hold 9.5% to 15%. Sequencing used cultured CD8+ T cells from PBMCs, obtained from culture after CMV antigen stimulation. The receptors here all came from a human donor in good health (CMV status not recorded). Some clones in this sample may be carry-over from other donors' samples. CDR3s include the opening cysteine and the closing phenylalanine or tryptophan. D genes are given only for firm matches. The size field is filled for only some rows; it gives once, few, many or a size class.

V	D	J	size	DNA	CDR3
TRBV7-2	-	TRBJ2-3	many	TGTGCCAGCAGCTTACGGTCTAGCGCCACAGATACGCAGTATTTT	CASSLRSSATDTQYF
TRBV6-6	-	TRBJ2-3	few	TGTGCCAGCAGTCCAGGGTTTTACTCGACCACAGATACGCAGTATTTT	CASSPGFYSTTDTQYF
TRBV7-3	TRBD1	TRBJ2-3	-	TGTGCCAGCATTCTTGGTACCGGGACAGGGGTAGATACGCAGTATTTT	CASILGTGTGVDTQYF
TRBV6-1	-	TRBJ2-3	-	TGTGCCAGCAGTGAACCAGGGCTGACAGATACGCAGTATTTT	CASSEPGLTDTQYF
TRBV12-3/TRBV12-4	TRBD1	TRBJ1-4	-	TGTGCCAGCAGATACACTACAGGGGTCGCAACTAATGAAAAACTGTTTTTT	CASRYTTGVATNEKLFF
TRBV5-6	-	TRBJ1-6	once	TGTGCCAGCAGCTTGGCCGGCAGGAGCTCCTATAATTCACCCCTCCACTTT	CASSLAGRSSYNSPLHF
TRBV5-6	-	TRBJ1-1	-	TGTGCCAGCAGCTTTCCTTCGGGGGGCTGGAACACTGAAGCTTTCTTT	CASSFPSGGWNTEAFF
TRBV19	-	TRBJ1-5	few	TGTGCCAGTAGTATATCAGGCCAACTTAGCAATCAGCCCCAGCATTTT	CASSISGQLSNQPQHF
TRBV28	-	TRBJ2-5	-	TGTGCCAGCAGCCTCCCGGCGGGGGCAGAGACCCAGTACTTC	CASSLPAGAETQYF
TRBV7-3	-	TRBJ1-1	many	TGTGCCAGCAGCCCGGGCCACGGCTCCCGTGCTGAAGCTTTCTTT	CASSPGHGSRAEAFF
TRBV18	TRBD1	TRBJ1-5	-	TGTGCCAGCTCACCTCCCGACAGGGAAAGTCAGCCCCAGCATTTT	CASSPPDRESQPQHF
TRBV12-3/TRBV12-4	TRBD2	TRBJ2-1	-	TGTGCCAGCAGTTTCGCTAGCGGCCTCAATGAGCAGTTCTTC	CASSFASGLNEQFF
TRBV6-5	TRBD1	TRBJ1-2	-	TGTGCCAGCAGTTACTCAGGGGGCGCAGAGTATGGCTACACCTTC	CASSYSGGAEYGYTF
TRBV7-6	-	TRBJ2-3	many	TGTGCCAGCAGCTTAGTTTATCTGGCAGGGGCTCCTTTCACAGATACGCAGTATTTT	CASSLVYLAGAPFTDTQYF
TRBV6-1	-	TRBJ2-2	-	TGTGCCAGCAGTGAAGGGAAGGAGCAGCTGTTTTTT	CASSEGKEQLFF
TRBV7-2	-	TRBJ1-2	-	TGTGTCAGCAGCTTAGGTGGGCCCGGCTATGGCTACACCTTC	CVSSLGGPGYGYTF
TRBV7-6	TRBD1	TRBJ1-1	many	TGTGCCAGCAGCTCAGGGGGGTACACTGAAGCTTTCTTT	CASSSGGYTEAFF
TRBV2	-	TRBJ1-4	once	TGTGCCAGCTTAAACCCAAGACTGGGGGCGAATGAAAAACTGTTTTTT	CASLNPRLGANEKLFF
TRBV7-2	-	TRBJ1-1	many	TGTGCCAGCAGCTTAGCAGGGACGAACACTGAAGCTTTCTTT	CASSLAGTNTEAFF
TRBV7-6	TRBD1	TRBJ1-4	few	TGTGCCAGCAGCTCATCAGGGGGATCTAATGAAAAACTGTTTTTT	CASSSSGGSNEKLFF
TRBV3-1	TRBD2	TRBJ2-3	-	TGTGCCAGCAGCCAAGAGGGAGGCGGGGGAAGCACAGATACGCAGTATTTT	CASSQEGGGGSTDTQYF
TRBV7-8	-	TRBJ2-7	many	TGTGCCAGCAGCTTAGAACTCTCCTACGAGCAGTACTTC	CASSLELSYEQYF
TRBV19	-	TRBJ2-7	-	TGTGCCAGTAGTACTCGACAGGTTCGGAACGAGCAGTACTTC	CASSTRQVRNEQYF
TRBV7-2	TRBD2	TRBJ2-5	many	TGTGCCAGCAGCTTAACCCTAGCGGGGGGCCCTTTTAACCAAGAGACCCAGTACTTC	CASSLTLAGGPFNQETQYF
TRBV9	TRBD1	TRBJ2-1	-	TGTGCCAGCAGCTACCCTCGGACAGGGGGACCTTACAATGAGCAGTTCTTC	CASSYPRTGGPYNEQFF